This passage covers 18 T cell receptor beta chains from one sample sequenced in a study of blood T cell repertoires in COVID-19. The data were produced by immunoSEQ multiplex PCR, yet TCRdb's version contains in-frame clones alone and is incomplete. The table has fewer than 250,000 clones, 88% seen once. Sequenced sample: peripheral blood. The origin of the receptors is a woman in her sixties with acute or convalescent COVID-19.

The chain uses TRBV7-2 and TRBJ2-7, with D perhaps matching TRBD2 (5 bases). The CDR3 covers 15 residues. Trimming removed 5 bases from V and 1 base from J, with 15 bases in between. The V gene's germline CDR1 is SGHTA and CDR2 FQGNSA. The CDR3 DNA reads as TGTGCCAGCAGCCCCCGCCCATGGGAGTCCTACGAGCAGTACTTC. Amino acids: CASSPRPWESYEQYF.

The rearrangement uses TRBV2 and TRBJ1-3; TRBD1 aligns across 8 bases. Germline V gene lookup returns CDR1 SNHLY and CDR2 FYNNEI. The J segment lost 4 bases and the V segment lost 4 bases, leaving 9 bases of the junction unmatched. CDR3 length: 16 residues. The CDR3 coding sequence is TGTGCCAGCAGTGCGGAGAGGACAGGGCGAGGAAACACCATATATTTT. Its translation is CASSAERTGRGNTIYF.

The CDR3 here is CASSLLGSGKTYNEQFF. As DNA, the CDR3 is TGTGCCAGCAGTTTATTGGGTAGCGGGAAGACCTACAATGAGCAGTTCTTC. The chain recombines TRBV27 with TRBJ2-1; 8 bases fit TRBD2. The junction had 7 bases not matched to a gene; V was cut back by 1 base and J by 2 bases. This CDR3 is 17 amino acids long. Germline CDR1 and CDR2: MNHEY and SMNVEV (reference sequence).

The chain is built from TRBV2 and TRBJ2-3; 8 bases are a match to TRBD1. Germline values: CDR1 SNHLY, CDR2 FYNNEI. J gave up 3 bases and V 7 bases, and 6 bases lay outside the gene matches. The CDR3 totals 14 residues. CDR3 bases: TGTGCCAGCAATGGACAGGGCAGAACAGATACGCAGTATTTT. Residues: CASNGQGRTDTQYF.

CDR3 protein: CASSLDVSGEQETQYF. The CDR3 DNA reads as TGCGCCAGCAGCTTGGACGTTTCGGGGGAACAAGAGACCCAGTACTTC. This sequence joins TRBV5-1 and TRBJ2-5; possible D gene TRBD2, 6 bases. The CDR3 spans 16 residues. Germline assignment: CDR1 SGHRS and CDR2 YFSETQ. V gave up 0 bases and J gave up 2 bases, with 14 bases separating them.

The chain joins TRBV19 to TRBJ1-2; 7 bases line up with TRBD1. CDR3 size: 15 residues. The germline CDR1 and CDR2 sequences are LNHDA and SQIVND (reference sequence). V lost 5 bases to trimming and J lost 6 bases; unmatched junction nucleotides: 12. CDR3 amino acids: CASSFTVGTVHGYTF. Written as DNA, the CDR3 is TGTGCCAGTAGTTTTACCGTAGGGACAGTTCATGGCTACACCTTC.

This clone has just a few counts. This sample includes further DNA sequences coding for the same CDR3. The gene calls are TRBV27 and TRBJ1-2; 11 nucleotides line up with TRBD1. The germline gives CDR1 MNHEY, CDR2 SMNVEV (reference sequence). The CDR3 extends over 14 amino acids. The trim removed 6 bases at V and 2 bases at J, leaving 2 bases unmatched. CDR3 sequence: CASSRDRGNYGYTF. The CDR3, as DNA: TGTGCCAGCAGCCGGGACAGGGGGAACTATGGCTACACCTTC.

The rearrangement uses TRBV4-1 and TRBJ1-5, with 7 positions matching TRBD1. The CDR3 sequence is 15 residues long. Germline V gene data show CDR1 as MGHRA and CDR2 as YSYEKL. The V and J ends lost 4 bases and 2 bases, in that order; junction bases with no gene match: 5. The CDR3 bases are TGCGCCAGCAGCCGTGACAGGGCTGGCAATCAGCCCCAGCATTTT. Amino acid sequence: CASSRDRAGNQPQHF.

The rearrangement joins TRBV30 to TRBJ1-2; 7 bases are shared with TRBD1. V lost 2 bases to trimming and J lost 8 bases; unmatched junction nucleotides: 5. The V gene's germline CDR1 is GTSNPN and CDR2 SVGIG (reference sequence). This CDR3 comprises 12 residues. Here the CDR3 DNA reads TGTGCCTGGAGTCGACAGGGACGGGGCTACACCTTC. The encoded protein is CAWSRQGRGYTF. The complete variable domain, with remaining parts taken from reference TRBV30 and TRBJ1-2, reads SQTIHQWPATLVQPVGSPLSLECTVEGTSNPNLYWYRQAAGRGLQLLFYSVGIGQISSEVPQNLSASRPQDRQFILSSKKLLLSDSGFYLCAWSRQGRGYTFGSGTRLTVV.

This clone was detected once. The chain has TRBV12-3 or TRBV12-4 and TRBJ2-7; D perhaps matches TRBD1 (6 bases). The CDR3 has 11 residues. Trimming took off 3 bases at V and 6 bases at J, with 6 bases between the two ends. CDR3 nucleotide sequence: TGTGCCAGCAGTTTGGGGGCCGAGCAGTACTTC. The encoded protein is CASSLGAEQYF.

Only a few counts were recorded for this clone. V usage is TRBV2 and J usage is TRBJ1-1, with D tentatively TRBD1 (6 bases). The ends were cut back, 3 bases at V and 12 bases at J, with 11 bases in the middle. CDR1 and CDR2 from the germline V gene are SNHLY and FYNNEI. The CDR3 is 11 amino acids. The CDR3 DNA reads TGTGCCAGCAGTGATCGGCGGGGGCCTTTCTTT. Encoded protein: CASSDRRGPFF.

The rearrangement joins TRBV2 to TRBJ2-7; 9 positions match TRBD1. J gave up 4 bases and V 6 bases, and 13 bases lay outside the gene matches. The CDR3 is 16 residues long. Looked up from germline, CDR1 is SNHLY and CDR2 is FYNNEI. The CDR3 region is CASRETGGLPVYEQYF. The CDR3 DNA reads TGTGCCAGCAGAGAGACAGGGGGATTACCCGTATACGAGCAGTACTTC.

The chain joins TRBV6-2 or TRBV6-3 to TRBJ1-1; no definite D call. The V end was cut by 3 bases, the J end by 9 bases, with 14 bases between. The CDR3 extends over 13 amino acids. Per the germline V gene, CDR1 is MNHEY and CDR2 is SVGEGT. CDR3 coding DNA: TGTGCCAGCAGTTATGACGGGTCTCGGCAAGCTTTCTTT. It translates to CASSYDGSRQAFF.

The chain uses TRBV15 and TRBJ2-3; the D gene is possibly TRBD2 (6 bases). The CDR3 totals 14 residues. Germline CDR1 LNHNV, CDR2 YYDKDF (reference sequence). V dropped 3 bases and J dropped 3 bases, with 10 bases sitting between them. As DNA, the CDR3 is TGTGCCACCAGCAGGAAACTAGCAACAGATACGCAGTATTTT. Amino acid sequence: CATSRKLATDTQYF. The entire variable domain, with the rest obtained from reference TRBV15 and TRBJ2-3, is as follows: DAMVIQNPRYQVTQFGKPVTLSCSQTLNHNVMYWYQQKSSQAPKLLFHYYDKDFNNEADTPDNFQSRRPNTSFCFLDIRSPGLGDTAMYLCATSRKLATDTQYFGPGTRLTVL.

The rearrangement joins TRBV3-1 (or the pseudogene TRBV3-2) to TRBJ1-4; D remains unclear. V gave up 6 bases and J gave up 6 bases, with 8 bases separating them. This CDR3 contains 12 residues. Germline V lookup: CDR1 LGHDT, CDR2 YNNKEL (reference sequence). The CDR3 loop reads CASRRQYEKLFF. The CDR3 nucleotides read TGTGCCAGCAGACGACAATATGAAAAACTGTTTTTT.

This clone was recorded a few times. V and J are TRBV7-6 and TRBJ1-3, with D hard to call. Trimming stripped 4 bases from V and 4 bases from J, with 14 bases between. CDR3 length equals 15 residues. CDR1 is SGHVS, CDR2 FNYEAQ, per germline. The CDR3 spells CASSSSRAMGNTIYF. The CDR3 DNA reads as TGTGCCAGCAGCTCTTCTCGCGCTATGGGAAACACCATATATTTT.

The V call is TRBV5-4, the J call TRBJ2-3, with TRBD2 identical over 10 bases. V shed 1 base and J 5 bases; nucleotides not matched to a gene: 7. This CDR3 spans 16 amino acids. Germline V CDR1 and CDR2: SGHNT, YYREEE (reference sequence). Here the CDR3 DNA reads TGTGCCAGCAGCTTGATGAGCGGGGGGGCACTAGATACGCAGTATTTT. Its protein product is CASSLMSGGALDTQYF. Together with reference TRBV5-4 and TRBJ2-3, the CDR3 gives the full variable domain: ETGVTQSPTHLIKTRGQQVTLRCSSQSGHNTVSWYQQALGQGPQFIFQYYREEENGRGNFPPRFSGLQFPNYSSELNVNALELDDSALYLCASSLMSGGALDTQYFGPGTRLTVL.

This sequence joins TRBV6-2 or TRBV6-3 and TRBJ2-4, with 7 bases that match TRBD1. The CDR3 covers 11 residues. V dropped 5 bases and J dropped 16; count of bases not matched to a gene: 8. CDR1 and CDR2 from the germline V gene are MNHEY and SVGEGT. The chain's CDR3 is CASSNQGVEYF. The CDR3 coding sequence is TGTGCCAGCAGTAACCAGGGGGTTGAATACTTC.